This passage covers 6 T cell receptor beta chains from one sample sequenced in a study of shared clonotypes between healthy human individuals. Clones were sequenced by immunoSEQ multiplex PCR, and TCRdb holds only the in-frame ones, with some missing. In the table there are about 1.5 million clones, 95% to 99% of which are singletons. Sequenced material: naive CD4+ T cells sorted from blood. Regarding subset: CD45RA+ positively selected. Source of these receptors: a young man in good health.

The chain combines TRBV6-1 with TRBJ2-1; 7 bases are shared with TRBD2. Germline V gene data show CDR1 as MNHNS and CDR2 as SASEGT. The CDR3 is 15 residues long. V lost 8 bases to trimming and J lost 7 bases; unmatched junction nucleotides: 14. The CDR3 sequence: CASGGGSTLMNEQFF. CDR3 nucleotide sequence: TGTGCCAGCGGGGGGGGTTCGACACTAATGAATGAGCAGTTCTTC.

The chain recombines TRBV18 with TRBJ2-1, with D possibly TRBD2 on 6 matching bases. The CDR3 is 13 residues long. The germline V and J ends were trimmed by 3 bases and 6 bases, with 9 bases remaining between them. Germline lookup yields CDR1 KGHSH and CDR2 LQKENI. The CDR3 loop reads CASSPGLPNEQFF. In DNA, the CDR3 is TGTGCCAGCTCACCGGGACTCCCCAATGAGCAGTTCTTC.

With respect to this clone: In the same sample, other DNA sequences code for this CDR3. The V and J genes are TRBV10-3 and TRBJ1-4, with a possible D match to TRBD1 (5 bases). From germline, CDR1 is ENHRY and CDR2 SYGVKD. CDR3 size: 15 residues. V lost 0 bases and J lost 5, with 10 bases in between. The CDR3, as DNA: TGTGCCATCAGTGAGTCTGGGACGGCAAATGAAAAACTGTTTTTT. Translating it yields CAISESGTANEKLFF.

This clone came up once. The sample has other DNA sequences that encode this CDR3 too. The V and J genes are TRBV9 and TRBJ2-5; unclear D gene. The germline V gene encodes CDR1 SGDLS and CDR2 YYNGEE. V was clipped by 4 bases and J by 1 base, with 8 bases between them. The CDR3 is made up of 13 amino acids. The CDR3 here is CASSLGIQETQYF. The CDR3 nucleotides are TGTGCCAGCAGCCTGGGGATCCAAGAGACCCAGTACTTC.

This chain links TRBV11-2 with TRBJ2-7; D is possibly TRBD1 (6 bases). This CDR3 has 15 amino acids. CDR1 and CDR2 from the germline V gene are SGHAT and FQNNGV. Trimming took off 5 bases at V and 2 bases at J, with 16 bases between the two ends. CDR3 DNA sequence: TGTGCCAGCAGCCCCACAGGGACCCTCCCCTACGAGCAGTACTTC. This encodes CASSPTGTLPYEQYF.

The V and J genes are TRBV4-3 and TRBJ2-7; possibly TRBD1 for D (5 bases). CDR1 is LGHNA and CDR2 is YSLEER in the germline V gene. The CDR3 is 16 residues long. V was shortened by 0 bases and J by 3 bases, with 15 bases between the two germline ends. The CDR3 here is CASSQEDSSFLYEQYF. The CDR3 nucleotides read TGCGCCAGCAGCCAAGAAGACAGCTCGTTTCTCTACGAGCAGTACTTC.